One and the same sample provided the 14 T cell receptor beta chains below, sequenced in a study of CD8+CD57+ T cells in acquired aplastic anemia. Patients who underwent sequencing had shown CD8+CD57+ cell expansion by flow cytometry. Genomic DNA, the template, was used for profiling of the TCR beta VDJ and CDR3. TCRdb re-analysed the reads in MiXCR, keeping a single row per CDR3 protein. The data hold around 170,000 distinct CDR3 sequences, with about 45% observed a single time. The sequencing input was sorted CD4+, CD8+, or CD8+CD57+ T cells (not recorded which) from PBMCs. The receptors come from a human donor with aplastic anemia.

This clonotype has a handful of counts. This may be a read error: a much more frequent sequence differs by one nucleotide. Given the absence of the conserved phenylalanine or tryptophan at the CDR3 end, a read error is likely. The V and J genes are TRBV12-3 or TRBV12-4 and TRBJ2-7; no firm D call. V lost 5 bases and J 4 bases, leaving 9 bases between the germline ends. This CDR3 region has 12 residues. The CDR3 region has the DNA TGTGCCAGCAGTCCCCCTCTTTACGAGCAGTACGCC. Protein sequence: CASSPPLYEQYA.

The chain carries TRBV20-1 and TRBJ1-2; no clear D. This CDR3 has 15 residues. Germline CDR1 is DFQATT and CDR2 is SNEGSKA (reference sequence). The V gene lost 6 bases and the J gene lost 2 bases, with 19 bases spanning the gap. The DNA of the CDR3 is TGCAGTGCCGTCCCAGGTAGTCAGGCCAACTATGGCTACACCTTC. Protein sequence: CSAVPGSQANYGYTF.

The V gene is TRBV14, the J gene TRBJ2-5; D remains unclear. Germline assignment: CDR1 SGHDN and CDR2 FVKESK. V dropped 4 bases and J dropped 0 bases, with 9 bases sitting between them. The CDR3 length is 14 residues. The CDR3 DNA sequence: TGTGCCAGCAGCCCCACGCGGTACCAAGAGACCCAGTACTTC. Translated, it gives CASSPTRYQETQYF.

This clonotype occurred once. It may be a read error: a sequence one base away is much more abundant. The chain couples TRBV10-3 to TRBJ1-2, with a weak D call TRBD1 (6 bases). CDR1 and CDR2 from the germline V gene are ENHRY and SYGVKD. Trimming removed 5 bases at V and 3 bases at J, with 10 bases between. The CDR3 covers 13 residues. The CDR3 protein is CAISYEGDYGYTF. The CDR3 DNA reads as TGTGCCATCAGTTACGAGGGGGACTATGGCTACACCTTC.

The chain joins TRBV10-3 to TRBJ2-5; perhaps D is TRBD1 or TRBD2 (5 bases each). Germline V gene lookup returns CDR1 ENHRY and CDR2 SYGVKD. The CDR3 consists of 15 residues. V gave up 0 bases and J gave up 5 bases, with 13 bases separating them. DNA for the CDR3: TGTGCCATCAGTGAGTCCGGGGCATCGGGGGAGACCCAGTACTTC. This translates into CAISESGASGETQYF.

The J gene is TRBJ2-5, the V gene TRBV7-7; D is perhaps TRBD1 (5 bases). The CDR3 has 14 amino acids. Per germline, CDR1 SSHAT and CDR2 FNYEAQ (reference sequence). Trimming pared 2 bases from V and 4 bases from J, leaving 11 bases between. For the CDR3, the DNA is TGTGCCAGCAGCTTATTGGGCCAGGGAGAGACCCAGTACTTC. Translation: CASSLLGQGETQYF. Full variable domain (outside the CDR3, taken from reference TRBV7-7 and TRBJ2-5): GAGVSQSPRYKVTKRGQDVTLRCDPISSHATLYWYQQALGQGPEFLTYFNYEAQPDKSGLPSDRFSAERPEGSISTLTIQRTEQRDSAMYRCASSLLGQGETQYFGPGTRLLVL.

With respect to this clonotype: A much more abundant neighbour one base away suggests this may be a read error. V gene TRBV12-3 or TRBV12-4 combines with J gene TRBJ2-1, with 8 bases identical to TRBD2. The CDR3 contains 14 residues. CDR3 in amino acids: CAISSISGESEQFF. CDR3 coding DNA: TGTGCCATCAGTTCAATTAGCGGGGAAAGTGAGCAGTTCTTC.

J is TRBJ2-7 and V is TRBV12-3 or TRBV12-4; 7 nucleotides agree with TRBD1. The length of the CDR3 is 14 residues. J was trimmed by 1 base and V by 7 bases; bases with no gene match: 7. The CDR3 DNA is TGTGCCAGCATCAAGGACAGGCTTTCCTACGAGCAGTACTTC. This translates into CASIKDRLSYEQYF.

The V gene is TRBV2, the J gene TRBJ1-5; 9 bases align to TRBD1. The CDR3 has 15 residues. Germline CDR1 SNHLY, CDR2 FYNNEI. The trim removed 6 bases at V and 5 bases at J, leaving 8 bases unmatched. CDR3: CASRAGQGPDQPQHF. As DNA, the CDR3 is TGTGCCAGCAGGGCAGGACAGGGGCCGGATCAGCCCCAGCATTTT.

This clonotype appeared a few times. A much larger clone is a single base away; this may be a read error. J is TRBJ1-3 and V is TRBV5-1; 8 bases fit TRBD1. CDR1 is SGHRS, CDR2 YFSETQ, per germline. This CDR3 is 17 amino acids long. DNA of the CDR3: TGCGCCTGCAGCTTATCCGGGACAGGCCAAGCAGGGAACACCATATATTTT. Amino acid sequence: CACSLSGTGQAGNTIYF. The variable domain in full, completed from reference TRBV5-1 and TRBJ1-3, reads KAGVTQTPRYLIKTRGQQVTLSCSPISGHRSVSWYQQTPGQGLQFLFEYFSETQRNKGNFPGRFSGRQFSNSRSEMNVSTLELGDSALYLCACSLSGTGQAGNTIYFGEGSWLTVV.

This clonotype was seen more than once but under ten times. Since a much larger clone is just one base distant, this may be a read error. The chain combines TRBV6-1 with TRBJ1-2, with TRBD1 matching 9 bases. Germline V gene data show CDR1 as MNHNS and CDR2 as SASEGT. This CDR3 spans 15 amino acids. The CDR3 is CASREGQGKNYGYTF. In DNA form, the CDR3 reads TGTGCCAGCAGAGAAGGACAGGGGAAGAACTATGGCTACACCTTC.

In regard to this clonotype: Because the CDR3 is missing its conserved closing phenylalanine or tryptophan, this is likely a read error. V usage is TRBV20-1 and J usage is TRBJ2-7, with TRBD2 identical over 7 bases. CDR1 and CDR2 (germline): DFQATT, SNEGSKA (reference sequence). The CDR3 has 14 amino acids. This CDR3 is CRASGGTGSYEQYL. The CDR3 region has the DNA TGCAGGGCTAGCGGAGGGACGGGCTCCTACGAGCAGTACCTC.

V is TRBV10-3 and J is TRBJ2-3; 10 bases map to TRBD2. The J segment lost 11 bases and the V segment lost 6 bases, leaving 14 bases of the junction unmatched. The CDR3 runs to 15 residues. Germline V gives CDR1 ENHRY, CDR2 SYGVKD. In nucleotides, the CDR3 is TGTGCCATCAGCGGGACTAGCGAACAATACAATGAGCAGTATTTT. The encoded protein is CAISGTSEQYNEQYF.

The chain is built from TRBV29-1 and TRBJ1-2; perhaps TRBD1 as D (5 bases). V gave up 4 bases and J gave up 3 bases, with 12 bases separating them. CDR1 SQVTM and CDR2 ANQGSEA come from the germline V gene. The CDR3 is made up of 13 amino acids. For the CDR3, the DNA is TGCAGCGTTGCGACAGCGGAAGACTATGGCTACACCTTC. It is translated as CSVATAEDYGYTF.